This T cell receptor (beta chain) came from a study of blood T cells in healthy people across ages. Study conclusions and caveats: It was held that the diversity estimates obtained from one million T cells were underestimates. Higher naive T cell percentage went strongly together with higher TCR beta diversity.

It was with a sample-barcoded 5' primer and a J-beta primer mix that a second PCR of roughly 7 to 12 cycles was run. TCRdb processed the 5' RACE reads anew with MiXCR; each CDR3 protein has one entry. Of about 1.5 million distinct CDR3 sequences listed, roughly 40% are singletons. Per the germline V gene, CDR1 is DFQATT and CDR2 is SNEGSKA (reference sequence). This CDR3 spans 15 amino acids. Unmatched junction bases numbered 8, after V lost 4 bases and J lost 4 bases. Notes on this clonotype: Its antigen remains unknown.

Material: blood. The clonotype was recovered from a woman aged 18 to 35 in good health. The rearrangement uses TRBV20-1 and TRBJ2-1; TRBD2 matches at 9 bases. The CDR3 loop reads CSAISVLAGYNEQFF. The CDR3 nucleotides are TGCAGTGCTATTTCGGTCCTAGCGGGGTACAATGAGCAGTTCTTC.